This T cell receptor beta chain was found in a study of cytomegalovirus exposure and HLA in healthy donors. This PCR relied on a set of 60 Vbeta primers and 13 Jbeta primers. Generated by immunoSEQ multiplex PCR, the TCRdb table keeps only in-frame clones and is missing some. The sample has about 98,000 clones, around 80% seen once. Germline values: CDR1 MDHEN, CDR2 SYDVKM. The CDR3 sequence is 16 residues long. V shed 5 bases, J shed 4 bases, and the junction held 10 bases outside the gene matches. The sample comprised PBMCs. The chain combines TRBV28 with TRBJ2-7, with 11 positions matching TRBD1. This TCR was sampled from a middle-aged man in good health and CMV-seronegative. The CDR3 reads CASSTPGDRGGYEQYF. The CDR3 DNA reads as TGTGCCAGCAGTACACCCGGGGACAGGGGGGGATACGAGCAGTACTTC. Supplemented by reference TRBV28 and TRBJ2-7, the full variable domain reads DVKVTQSSRYLVKRTGEKVFLECVQDMDHENMFWYRQDPGLGLRLIYFSYDVKMKEKGDIPEGYSVSREKKERFSLILESASTNQTSMYLCASSTPGDRGGYEQYFGPGTRLTVT.